Listed below are T cell receptor beta chains from one sample, sequenced in a study of T cell responses to AZD1222 COVID-19 vaccine. The method was immunoSEQ multiplex PCR; TCRdb's version includes in-frame clones alone and lacks a portion of them. The sample shows about 99,000 clones, around nine tenths of them seen only once. The source was peripheral blood, collected 28 days after the second dose of the MenACWY control vaccine. These receptors were collected from an adult who received the MenACWY meningococcal vaccine as a control. CDR3s leave out the opening cysteine and the closing phenylalanine or tryptophan. The order of the fields is CDR3 protein, J gene, V gene, clone size. Where a row states a size, it is once, few, many or the class of an expanded clone; other rows omit it.

CDR3 protein: ASSLAVTGQGLHGYT
J gene: TRBJ1-2
V gene: TRBV7-2
clone size: NA

CDR3 protein: ASSFGGTSGAYEQY
J gene: TRBJ2-7
V gene: TRBV19
clone size: NA

CDR3 protein: ASSQDLGNGYT
J gene: TRBJ1-2
V gene: TRBV4-1
clone size: NA

CDR3 protein: ASSLNRVNQPQH
J gene: TRBJ1-5
V gene: TRBV28
clone size: once

CDR3 protein: ASSLPGTGGWNEQF
J gene: TRBJ2-1
V gene: TRBV5-4
clone size: NA

CDR3 protein: ASSLASGAENEQF
J gene: TRBJ2-1
V gene: TRBV5-1
clone size: once

CDR3 protein: ASRPEQGRNSPLH
J gene: TRBJ1-6
V gene: TRBV28
clone size: few

CDR3 protein: ASSALNRAAEAF
J gene: TRBJ1-1
V gene: TRBV7-9
clone size: NA

CDR3 protein: AISNREDNSPLH
J gene: TRBJ1-6
V gene: TRBV10-3
clone size: once

CDR3 protein: ASSPLGMNTEAF
J gene: TRBJ1-1
V gene: TRBV18
clone size: NA

CDR3 protein: ASSPGGLSGANVLT
J gene: TRBJ2-6
V gene: TRBV5-1
clone size: NA

CDR3 protein: ASSPRLAKADNEQF
J gene: TRBJ2-1
V gene: TRBV3-1/TRBV3-2
clone size: few

CDR3 protein: ASSQDRGQRYEQY
J gene: TRBJ2-7
V gene: TRBV3-1/TRBV3-2
clone size: NA

CDR3 protein: ASGQEGSGANVLT
J gene: TRBJ2-6
V gene: TRBV4-3
clone size: NA

CDR3 protein: ASSPGPEKELF
J gene: TRBJ1-4
V gene: TRBV5-6
clone size: NA

CDR3 protein: ASSYSNLGGKLSYEQY
J gene: TRBJ2-7
V gene: TRBV6-2/TRBV6-3
clone size: NA

CDR3 protein: ASSPWDSPYEQY
J gene: TRBJ2-7
V gene: TRBV18
clone size: NA

CDR3 protein: ASSWGYGELF
J gene: TRBJ2-2
V gene: TRBV12-3/TRBV12-4
clone size: NA

CDR3 protein: ASSTRTVHEQY
J gene: TRBJ2-7
V gene: TRBV7-8
clone size: NA

CDR3 protein: ASSDTSGGGNIQY
J gene: TRBJ2-4
V gene: TRBV11-2
clone size: NA

CDR3 protein: ASSLSGVVNEKLF
J gene: TRBJ1-4
V gene: TRBV5-5
clone size: NA

CDR3 protein: ASSLPNYGYT
J gene: TRBJ1-2
V gene: TRBV5-5
clone size: NA

CDR3 protein: ASSSLLAGDTANTGELF
J gene: TRBJ2-2
V gene: TRBV7-6
clone size: NA

CDR3 protein: ASSLRTVRKTQY
J gene: TRBJ2-5
V gene: TRBV28
clone size: NA

CDR3 protein: ASSPGANYGYT
J gene: TRBJ1-2
V gene: TRBV3-1/TRBV3-2
clone size: NA

CDR3 protein: ASSPPEQF
J gene: TRBJ2-1
V gene: TRBV27
clone size: NA

CDR3 protein: ASSLGLSSYEQY
J gene: TRBJ2-7
V gene: TRBV7-9
clone size: NA

CDR3 protein: ASSTRGQGDRETQY
J gene: TRBJ2-5
V gene: TRBV11-1
clone size: NA

CDR3 protein: ASSPDRGSPLH
J gene: TRBJ1-6
V gene: TRBV19
clone size: NA

CDR3 protein: ASSPQRETQY
J gene: TRBJ2-5
V gene: TRBV18
clone size: NA

CDR3 protein: ATSDPAGADTQY
J gene: TRBJ2-3
V gene: TRBV24-1
clone size: NA

CDR3 protein: ASSLAARGETQY
J gene: TRBJ2-5
V gene: TRBV7-2
clone size: once

CDR3 protein: ASSFTGTYGYT
J gene: TRBJ1-2
V gene: TRBV6-2/TRBV6-3
clone size: NA

CDR3 protein: ASSSPLIHRTEAF
J gene: TRBJ1-1
V gene: TRBV5-4
clone size: NA

CDR3 protein: ASSRNSLNTEAF
J gene: TRBJ1-1
V gene: TRBV3-1/TRBV3-2
clone size: NA

CDR3 protein: ASSPEGYLYEQY
J gene: TRBJ2-7
V gene: TRBV18
clone size: NA

CDR3 protein: ASYSDPPYEQY
J gene: TRBJ2-7
V gene: TRBV5-1
clone size: NA

CDR3 protein: ASRPGQQAYEQY
J gene: TRBJ2-7
V gene: TRBV6-5
clone size: NA

CDR3 protein: ASNTRALKAF
J gene: TRBJ1-1
V gene: TRBV19
clone size: NA

CDR3 protein: AISGSGRQYEQY
J gene: TRBJ2-7
V gene: TRBV10-3
clone size: once

CDR3 protein: ASSPNSGGALQY
J gene: TRBJ2-3
V gene: TRBV4-2
clone size: NA

CDR3 protein: ASRATGGNYEQY
J gene: TRBJ2-7
V gene: TRBV11-2
clone size: NA

CDR3 protein: ASLPSGEGTDTQY
J gene: TRBJ2-3
V gene: TRBV28
clone size: NA

CDR3 protein: ATSLSGGPNQPQH
J gene: TRBJ1-5
V gene: TRBV24-1
clone size: NA

CDR3 protein: ASSYDDGQGVGSF
J gene: TRBJ1-1
V gene: TRBV18
clone size: NA

CDR3 protein: ASSIPEQIRGYT
J gene: TRBJ1-2
V gene: TRBV19
clone size: NA

CDR3 protein: ASSPLGREQPQH
J gene: TRBJ1-5
V gene: TRBV18
clone size: NA

CDR3 protein: ASSLALTGYEQY
J gene: TRBJ2-7
V gene: TRBV5-1
clone size: NA

CDR3 protein: ASSFSGGTDTQY
J gene: TRBJ2-3
V gene: TRBV7-3
clone size: NA

CDR3 protein: ASSYDQGGNTIY
J gene: TRBJ1-3
V gene: TRBV6-5
clone size: NA

CDR3 protein: ASSLAAWTGGPYEQY
J gene: TRBJ2-7
V gene: TRBV5-1
clone size: NA

CDR3 protein: ASSIRLGLTNTEAF
J gene: TRBJ1-1
V gene: TRBV19
clone size: NA

CDR3 protein: ASGSYRDTGELF
J gene: TRBJ2-2
V gene: TRBV7-6
clone size: NA

CDR3 protein: ASSLRGGPPRTQY
J gene: TRBJ2-3
V gene: TRBV27
clone size: NA

CDR3 protein: ASSLTGRNSPLH
J gene: TRBJ1-6
V gene: TRBV28
clone size: NA

CDR3 protein: ASSPYLNTEAF
J gene: TRBJ1-1
V gene: TRBV18
clone size: NA

CDR3 protein: ASSLSPTAGNTEAF
J gene: TRBJ1-1
V gene: TRBV7-3
clone size: NA

CDR3 protein: ASSLSPPQGYEQY
J gene: TRBJ2-7
V gene: TRBV28
clone size: NA